The 22 T cell receptor beta chains reported below all come from one sample, sequenced in a study of esophageal squamous cell carcinoma under preoperative chemotherapy (dated by TCRdb to 2016 to 2018). Libraries came from PCR. The sequencer listed for this sample is HiSeq X Ten. The public sequencing data were trimmed at Q25 with fastp and processed into clonotypes with MiXCR by TCRdb, which kept only in-frame beta chains. Rows are unified per CDR3 protein, each entry keeping the most common DNA and genes. For this sample there are approximately 30,000 distinct CDR3 sequences; 49% appear just once. Clones ranked in the top ten supply about an eighth of the sample. This sample's time point label indicates: before preoperative PTX-NDP chemotherapy. Sampling was carried out from a patient given preoperative chemotherapy. The receptors derive from a human donor with esophageal squamous cell carcinoma. The donor label of this sample is uncertain.

The chain employs TRBV11-2 and TRBJ2-1, with D perhaps matching TRBD2 (6 bases). This CDR3 contains 16 residues. Germline CDR1 SGHAT, CDR2 FQNNGV. V was shortened by 5 bases and J by 6 bases, with 20 bases between the two germline ends. This CDR3 reads CASSDSRASVGNEQFF. In nucleotides, the CDR3 is TGTGCCAGCAGCGATAGCCGGGCTAGCGTAGGCAATGAGCAGTTCTTC.

In this sample, this clonotype turned up once. The rearrangement joins TRBV10-1 to TRBJ2-1; 7 positions match TRBD2. The germline gives CDR1 WNHNN, CDR2 SYGVQD (reference sequence). CDR3 length: 12 amino acids. V lost 7 bases to trimming and J lost 5 bases; unmatched junction nucleotides: 2. The CDR3 nucleotides are TGCGCCAGCAAGGGAGGGAACAATGAGCAGTTCTTC. This codes for CASKGGNNEQFF.

A word on this clonotype: Mismatch with germline at one junction end may stem from a read error. The genes are TRBV7-6 and TRBJ2-6; the D gene is possibly TRBD1 (5 bases). CDR3 length equals 14 residues. Germline lookup yields CDR1 SGHVS and CDR2 FNYEAQ. Here the CDR3 reads CASSLSSGANVQYF. Written as DNA, the CDR3 is TGTGCCAGCAGCTTATCCTCTGGGGCCAACGTCCAGTATTTC.

V and J are TRBV7-2 and TRBJ2-5; TRBD2 might be the D (6 bases). V lost 1 base to trimming and J lost 2 bases, with 14 bases between them. Germline loops: CDR1 SGHTA, CDR2 FQGNSA. This CDR3 is 16 amino acids long. The CDR3 protein is CASSLGSAGSQETQYF. The DNA of the CDR3 is TGTGCCAGCAGCTTAGGATCTGCGGGGTCACAAGAGACCCAGTACTTC.

About this clonotype itself: An end of the junction does not agree with germline; a read error may underlie this. V is TRBV7-9 and J is TRBJ2-2; D possibly corresponds to TRBD2 (6 bases). Germline V gene lookup returns CDR1 SEHNR and CDR2 FQNEAQ (reference sequence). This CDR3 is 17 amino acids long. The DNA for the CDR3 is TGTGCCAGCGGTCAGAGTGGCGGGACTGTGAACACCGAGGAGCAGTTTTTT. Residues: CASGQSGGTVNTEEQFF.

Worth noting for this clonotype: This CDR3 fails to terminate in the conserved phenylalanine or tryptophan, so it likely reflects a read error. J is TRBJ2-5 and V is TRBV7-8; D tentatively fits TRBD1 or TRBD2 (5 bases each). This CDR3 contains 14 residues. CDR1 SGHVS and CDR2 FQNEAQ come from the germline V gene. Trimming pared 4 bases from V and 9 bases from J, leaving 18 bases between. CDR3 sequence (DNA): TGTGCCAGCAGCTCTCAAAGCTTGGGGGAGTCCCAGTACTCG. Its protein is CASSSQSLGESQYS.

This clonotype was counted a single time. A junction end diverges from the germline sequence, so it may reflect a read error. The gene calls are TRBV7-6 and TRBJ2-3; D possibly uses TRBD1 or TRBD2 (5 bases each). Germline CDR1 reads SGHVS; CDR2 reads FNYEAQ. This CDR3 contains 18 residues. CDR3 DNA: TGTGCCAGCAGCTTAGGGGCGGCTGGGGGACCTCGCCAAGAGACGCAGTATTTC. It yields the protein CASSLGAAGGPRQETQYF.

This clonotype was seen many times. J is TRBJ2-7 and V is TRBV7-2; D perhaps matches TRBD1 (5 bases). The CDR3 is made up of 16 amino acids. V lost 2 bases to trimming and J lost 1 base, with 15 bases between them. Germline-derived CDR1 and CDR2 are SGHTA and FQGNSA. CDR3 region: CASSLFPGIESYEQYF. The DNA of the CDR3 is TGTGCCAGCAGCTTATTCCCAGGGATTGAATCCTACGAGCAGTACTTC.

The sample holds many counts of this clonotype. The gene calls are TRBV6-1 and TRBJ1-6; 8 bases map to TRBD1. This CDR3 is built from 16 residues. Unmatched junction bases numbered 4, after V lost 5 bases and J lost 1 base. CDR1 is MNHNS and CDR2 is SASEGT in the germline V gene. Written as DNA, the CDR3 is TGTGCCAGCAGTCCCAGGGGGCGGTCCTATAATTCACCCCTCCACTTT. Translating gives CASSPRGRSYNSPLHF.

By its share, this clonotype is medium-sized (0.01 to 0.1%). This rearrangement joins TRBV12-3 or TRBV12-4 to TRBJ2-1, with D unclear. Trimming stripped 5 bases from V and 8 bases from J, with 13 bases between. CDR3 length equals 13 residues. CDR3 loop: CASSPSRVHEQFF. Written as DNA, the CDR3 is TGTGCCAGCAGTCCGTCTAGAGTGCATGAGCAGTTCTTC.

This clonotype was recorded many times. This chain connects TRBV12-3 or TRBV12-4 to TRBJ1-1, with D unclear. The CDR3 runs 14 residues. Trimming cost V 7 bases and J 4 bases, with 16 bases left between them. This CDR3 reads CASTEEALSTEAFF. DNA for the CDR3: TGTGCCAGCACCGAGGAGGCGTTGAGCACTGAAGCTTTCTTT.

This chain links TRBV12-3 or TRBV12-4 with TRBJ2-2; D uncertain. The J call may be mistaken, given a closer DNA end match to TRBJ2-3. CDR3 size: 16 residues. The CDR3 DNA follows: TGTGCCAGCAGTTTAGGGGGTGACTCGAACACAGATACGCAGTATTTT. Protein product: CASSLGGDSNTDTQYF.

A note on this clonotype: A read error may produce the germline difference seen at one junction end. CDR3 bases: TGTGCCAGCACCACTAGGGGAGCGAACACCGGGGAGCTGTATTTT. Its protein is CASTTRGANTGELYF. The V gene is TRBV7-2, the J gene TRBJ2-2, with D possibly called TRBD1 or TRBD2 (5 bases each). This CDR3 has 15 residues. Germline V gives CDR1 SGHTA, CDR2 FQGNSA.

This rearrangement joins TRBV19 to TRBJ2-1; no firm D call. The germline gives CDR1 LNHDA, CDR2 SQIVND (reference sequence). There are 12 residues in the CDR3. The V end lost 6 bases, the J end lost 6 bases, and 9 bases lay between the germline ends. The CDR3 region has the DNA TGTGCCAGTAGCACCTCAGGCAATGAGCAGTTCTTC. Protein: CASSTSGNEQFF. The full variable domain, its missing parts supplied by reference TRBV19 and TRBJ2-1, is DGGITQSPKYLFRKEGQNVTLSCEQNLNHDAMYWYRQDPGQGLRLIYYSQIVNDFQKGDIAEGYSVSREKKESFPLTVTSAQKNPTAFYLCASSTSGNEQFFGPGTRLTVL.

The chain combines TRBV7-6 with TRBJ2-5; TRBD2 matches at 13 bases. V gave up 6 bases and J gave up 11 bases; unmatched junction bases: 15. The germline gives CDR1 SGHVS, CDR2 FNYEAQ. The CDR3 length is 16 residues. CDR3 region: CASRHTSGGAVPEQYF. The CDR3 DNA reads as TGTGCCAGCAGACATACTAGCGGGGGGGCCGTACCTGAGCAGTACTTC.

The CDR3 spells CAFGEGETQYF. CDR3 bases: TGTGCCTTTGGGGAGGGTGAGACCCAGTACTTC. The J gene is TRBJ2-5, the V gene TRBV7-6; 7 bases fit TRBD2. With 11 bases clipped from V and 5 bases from J, the junction kept 5 bases outside the gene matches. This CDR3 has 11 residues. Germline CDR1 is SGHVS and CDR2 is FNYEAQ.

In regard to this clonotype: At one end, the junction sequence differs from germline, possibly due to a read error. The gene calls are TRBV7-3 and TRBJ2-3, with D maybe TRBD2 (6 bases). The germline V gene encodes CDR1 SGHTA and CDR2 FQGTGA. This CDR3 is 14 amino acids long. CDR3 residues: CASSAGLAPGTQYF. CDR3 in DNA: TGTGCCAGCAGTGCGGGACTTGCCCCTGGTACGCAGTATTTC.

For this clonotype: Lacking the conserved final phenylalanine or tryptophan, this CDR3 likely reflects a read error. The limits of the CDR3 on the DNA are not certain, so only TCRdb's listed CDR3 is given. This chain connects TRBV11-2 to TRBJ2-5; the D segment call TRBD1 is taken from the table without a DNA check. The CDR3 has 15 amino acids, counting both end residues. Germline loops: CDR1 SGHAT, CDR2 FQNNGV. This chain's CDR3 is CASSPPGTGQETRFS.

The table lists this clonotype with a few counts. V and J are TRBV5-4 and TRBJ1-1, with D possibly being TRBD1 (6 bases). The ends were cut back, 0 bases at V and 5 bases at J, with 14 bases in the middle. This CDR3 comprises 15 residues. Germline V gene data show CDR1 as SGHNT and CDR2 as YYREEE (reference sequence). The CDR3 nucleotides read TGTGCCAGCAGCTTGGTAGGAGGACAGCAGACTGAAGCTTTCTTT. Its translation is CASSLVGGQQTEAFF.

This clonotype has at least ten counts. The V call is TRBV28, the J call TRBJ2-1; no reliable D call. Matching the DNA end better, TRBJ2-7 makes the J call doubtful. This CDR3 contains 12 residues. Germline-derived CDR1 and CDR2 are MDHEN and SYDVKM. The CDR3 nucleotides are TGTGCCAGCAGTACGGTTGGAGATGAGCAGTACTTC. It translates to CASSTVGDEQYF.

This clonotype was detected a few times. This sequence joins TRBV27 and TRBJ2-1; 10 nucleotides line up with TRBD2. J was trimmed by 10 bases and V by 5 bases; bases with no gene match: 11. The CDR3 covers 15 residues. CDR1 and CDR2 from the germline V gene are MNHEY and SMNVEV (reference sequence). The CDR3 sequence is CASSPLAGVMNEQFF. Written as DNA, the CDR3 is TGTGCCAGCAGTCCCCTAGCGGGAGTAATGAACGAGCAGTTCTTC.

The chain carries TRBV5-6 and TRBJ2-5; D remains ambiguous. The DNA end is more similar to TRBJ2-7, so the J call may be wrong. Germline V gives CDR1 SGHDT, CDR2 YYEEEE. This CDR3 is built from 13 residues. CDR3 nucleotides: TGTGCCAGCAGTACGTACGGTCACTACGAGCAGTACTTC. It translates to CASSTYGHYEQYF.